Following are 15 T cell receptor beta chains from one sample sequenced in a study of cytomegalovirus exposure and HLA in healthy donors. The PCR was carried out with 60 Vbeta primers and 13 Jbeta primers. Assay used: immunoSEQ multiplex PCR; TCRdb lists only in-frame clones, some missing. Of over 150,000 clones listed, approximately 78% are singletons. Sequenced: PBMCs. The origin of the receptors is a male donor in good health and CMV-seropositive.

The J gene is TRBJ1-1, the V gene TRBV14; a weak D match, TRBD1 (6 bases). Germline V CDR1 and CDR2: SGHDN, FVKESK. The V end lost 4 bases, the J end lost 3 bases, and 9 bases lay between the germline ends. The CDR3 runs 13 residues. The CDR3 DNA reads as TGTGCCAGCAGCCGAGGGGGGGACACTGAAGCTTTCTTT. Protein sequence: CASSRGGDTEAFF.

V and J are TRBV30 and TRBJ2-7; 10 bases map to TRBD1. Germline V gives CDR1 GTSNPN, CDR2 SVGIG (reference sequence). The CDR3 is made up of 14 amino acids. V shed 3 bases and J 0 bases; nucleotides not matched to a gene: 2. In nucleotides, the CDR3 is TGTGCCTGGAGGGGACAGGGGAGCTCCTACGAGCAGTACTTC. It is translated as CAWRGQGSSYEQYF.

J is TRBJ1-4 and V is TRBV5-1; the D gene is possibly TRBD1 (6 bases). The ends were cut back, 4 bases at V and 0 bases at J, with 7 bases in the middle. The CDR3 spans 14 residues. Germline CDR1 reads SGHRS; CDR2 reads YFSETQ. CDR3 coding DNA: TGCGCCAGCAGCAGGGACACAACTAATGAAAAACTGTTTTTT. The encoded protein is CASSRDTTNEKLFF.

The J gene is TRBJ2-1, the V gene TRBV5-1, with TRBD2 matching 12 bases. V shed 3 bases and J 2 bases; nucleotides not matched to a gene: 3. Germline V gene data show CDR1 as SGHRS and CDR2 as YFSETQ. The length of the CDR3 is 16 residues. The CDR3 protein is CASSSRLAGAYNEQFF. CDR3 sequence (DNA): TGCGCCAGCAGCTCCCGACTAGCGGGGGCCTACAATGAGCAGTTCTTC. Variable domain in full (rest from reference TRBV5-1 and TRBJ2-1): KAGVTQTPRYLIKTRGQQVTLSCSPISGHRSVSWYQQTPGQGLQFLFEYFSETQRNKGNFPGRFSGRQFSNSRSEMNVSTLELGDSALYLCASSSRLAGAYNEQFFGPGTRLTVL.

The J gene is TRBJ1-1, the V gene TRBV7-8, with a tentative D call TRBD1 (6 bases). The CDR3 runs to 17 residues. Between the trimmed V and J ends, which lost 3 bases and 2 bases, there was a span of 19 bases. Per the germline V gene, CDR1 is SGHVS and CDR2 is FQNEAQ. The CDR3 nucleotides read TGTGCCAGCAGCTTGGGGGCAGGAGTTCTTGGAAACACTGAAGCTTTCTTT. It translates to CASSLGAGVLGNTEAFF.

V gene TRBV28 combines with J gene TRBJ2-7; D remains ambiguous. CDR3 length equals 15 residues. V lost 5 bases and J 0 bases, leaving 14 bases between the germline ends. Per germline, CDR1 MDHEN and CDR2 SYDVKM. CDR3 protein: CASSSHSISSYEQYF. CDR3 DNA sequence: TGTGCCAGCAGTAGCCATTCGATTAGCTCCTACGAGCAGTACTTC.

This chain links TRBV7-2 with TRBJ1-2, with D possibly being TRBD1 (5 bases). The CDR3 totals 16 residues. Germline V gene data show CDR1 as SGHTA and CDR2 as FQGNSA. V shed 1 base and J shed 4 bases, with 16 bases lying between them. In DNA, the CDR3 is TGTGCCAGCAGCTTAGTGGGGGGTGGCGAGAGCTATGGCTACACCTTC. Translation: CASSLVGGGESYGYTF.

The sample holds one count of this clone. DNA of the CDR3: TGTGCCAGCAGTGAACCAGGGCGTCAAAGCACAGATACGCAGTATTTT. Its translation: CASSEPGRQSTDTQYF. The chain employs TRBV6-1 and TRBJ2-3, with a tentative D call TRBD1 (5 bases). There are 16 residues in the CDR3. V dropped 2 bases and J dropped 0 bases, with 12 bases sitting between them. From germline, CDR1 is MNHNS and CDR2 SASEGT.

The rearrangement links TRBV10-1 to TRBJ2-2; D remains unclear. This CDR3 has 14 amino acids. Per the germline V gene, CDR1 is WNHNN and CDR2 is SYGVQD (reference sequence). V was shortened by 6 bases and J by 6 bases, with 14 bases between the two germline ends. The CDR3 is CASSTTYIPGELFF. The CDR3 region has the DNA TGCGCCAGCAGCACTACCTACATCCCCGGGGAGCTGTTTTTT.

CDR3 coding DNA: TGTGCCATCGAGCGGGGGAACACCGGGGAGCTGTTTTTT. Its protein is CAIERGNTGELFF. This chain joins TRBV10-3 and TRBJ2-2, with TRBD2 identical over 7 bases. V gave up 8 bases and J gave up 1 base; unmatched junction bases: 1. CDR3 length: 13 residues. Germline CDR1 and CDR2: ENHRY and SYGVKD.

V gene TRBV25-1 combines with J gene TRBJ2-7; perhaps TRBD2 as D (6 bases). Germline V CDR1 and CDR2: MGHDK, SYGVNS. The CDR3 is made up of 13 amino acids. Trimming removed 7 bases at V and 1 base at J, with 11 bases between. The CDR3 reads CASTRGLSYEQYF. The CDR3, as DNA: TGTGCCAGCACTCGGGGACTGTCCTACGAGCAGTACTTC.

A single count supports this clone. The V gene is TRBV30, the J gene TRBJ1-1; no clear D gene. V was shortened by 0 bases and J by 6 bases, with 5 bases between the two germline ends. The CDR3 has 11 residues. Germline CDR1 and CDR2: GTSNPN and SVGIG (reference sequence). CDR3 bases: TGTGCCTGGAGTGTTTCAGCTGAAGCTTTCTTT. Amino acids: CAWSVSAEAFF.

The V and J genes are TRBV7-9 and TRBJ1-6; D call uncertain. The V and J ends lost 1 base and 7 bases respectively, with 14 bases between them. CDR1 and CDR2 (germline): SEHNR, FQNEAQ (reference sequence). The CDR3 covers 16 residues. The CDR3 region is CASSLGLREANSPLHF. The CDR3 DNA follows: TGTGCCAGCAGCTTAGGTTTGCGGGAGGCAAATTCACCCCTCCACTTT.

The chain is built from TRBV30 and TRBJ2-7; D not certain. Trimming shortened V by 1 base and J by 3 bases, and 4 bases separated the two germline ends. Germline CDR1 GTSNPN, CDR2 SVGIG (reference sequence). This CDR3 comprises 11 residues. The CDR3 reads CAWSALYEQYF. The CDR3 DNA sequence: TGTGCCTGGAGTGCCCTCTACGAGCAGTACTTC. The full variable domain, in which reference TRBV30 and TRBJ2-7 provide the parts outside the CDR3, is SQTIHQWPATLVQPVGSPLSLECTVEGTSNPNLYWYRQAAGRGLQLLFYSVGIGQISSEVPQNLSASRPQDRQFILSSKKLLLSDSGFYLCAWSALYEQYFGPGTRLTVT.

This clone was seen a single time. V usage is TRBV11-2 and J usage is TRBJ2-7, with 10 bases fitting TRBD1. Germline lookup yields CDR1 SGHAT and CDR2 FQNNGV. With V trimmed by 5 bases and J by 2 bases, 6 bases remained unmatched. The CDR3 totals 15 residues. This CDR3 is CASSGTGTGAYEQYF. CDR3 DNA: TGTGCCAGCAGCGGCACCGGGACAGGGGCCTACGAGCAGTACTTC.